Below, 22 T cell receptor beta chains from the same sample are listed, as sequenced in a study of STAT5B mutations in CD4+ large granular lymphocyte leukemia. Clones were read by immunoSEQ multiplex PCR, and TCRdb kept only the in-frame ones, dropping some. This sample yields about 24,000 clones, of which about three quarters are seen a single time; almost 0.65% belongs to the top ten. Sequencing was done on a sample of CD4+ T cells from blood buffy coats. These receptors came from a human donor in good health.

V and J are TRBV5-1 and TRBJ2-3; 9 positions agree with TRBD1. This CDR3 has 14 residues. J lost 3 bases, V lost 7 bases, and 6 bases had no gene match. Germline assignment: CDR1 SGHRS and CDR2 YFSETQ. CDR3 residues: CASLAGQGTDTQYF. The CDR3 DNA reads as TGCGCCAGCTTGGCGGGACAGGGAACAGATACGCAGTATTTT.

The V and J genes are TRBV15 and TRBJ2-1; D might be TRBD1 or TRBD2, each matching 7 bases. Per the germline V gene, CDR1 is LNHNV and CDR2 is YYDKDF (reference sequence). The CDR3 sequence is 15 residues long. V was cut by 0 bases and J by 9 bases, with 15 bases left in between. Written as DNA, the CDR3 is TGTGCCACCAGCAGAGATCAGGGGGGGTTCGGTGAGCAGTTCTTC. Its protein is CATSRDQGGFGEQFF.

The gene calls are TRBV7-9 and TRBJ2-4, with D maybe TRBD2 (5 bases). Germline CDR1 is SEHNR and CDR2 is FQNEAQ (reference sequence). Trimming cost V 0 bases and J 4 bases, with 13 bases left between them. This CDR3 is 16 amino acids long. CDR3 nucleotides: TGTGCCAGCAGCTTAGCGGGGAGTCCGACTAAAAACATTCAGTACTTC. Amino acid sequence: CASSLAGSPTKNIQYF. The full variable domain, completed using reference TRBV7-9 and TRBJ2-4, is DTGVSQNPRHKITKRGQNVTFRCDPISEHNRLYWYRQTLGQGPEFLTYFQNEAQLEKSRLLSDRFSAERPKGSFSTLEIQRTEQGDSAMYLCASSLAGSPTKNIQYFGAGTRLSVL.

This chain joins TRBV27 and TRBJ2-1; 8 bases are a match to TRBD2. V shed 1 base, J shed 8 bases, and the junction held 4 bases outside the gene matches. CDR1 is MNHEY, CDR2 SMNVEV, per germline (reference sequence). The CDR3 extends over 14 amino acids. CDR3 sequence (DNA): TGTGCCAGCAGTTTATTAGCGGGGCGTTATGAGCAGTTCTTC. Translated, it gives CASSLLAGRYEQFF.

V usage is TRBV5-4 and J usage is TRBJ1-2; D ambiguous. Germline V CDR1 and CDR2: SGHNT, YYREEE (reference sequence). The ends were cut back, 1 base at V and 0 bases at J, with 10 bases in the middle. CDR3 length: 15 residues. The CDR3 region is CASSLKVMSNYGYTF. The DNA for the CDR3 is TGTGCCAGCAGCTTGAAGGTTATGTCTAACTATGGCTACACCTTC.

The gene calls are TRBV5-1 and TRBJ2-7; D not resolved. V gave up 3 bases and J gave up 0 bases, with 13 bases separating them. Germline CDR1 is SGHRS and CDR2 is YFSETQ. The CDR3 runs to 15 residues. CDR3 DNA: TGCGCCAGCAGCTCGGACGGATTGAGCTCCTACGAGCAGTACTTC. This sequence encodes CASSSDGLSSYEQYF. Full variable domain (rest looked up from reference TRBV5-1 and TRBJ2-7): KAGVTQTPRYLIKTRGQQVTLSCSPISGHRSVSWYQQTPGQGLQFLFEYFSETQRNKGNFPGRFSGRQFSNSRSEMNVSTLELGDSALYLCASSSDGLSSYEQYFGPGTRLTVT.

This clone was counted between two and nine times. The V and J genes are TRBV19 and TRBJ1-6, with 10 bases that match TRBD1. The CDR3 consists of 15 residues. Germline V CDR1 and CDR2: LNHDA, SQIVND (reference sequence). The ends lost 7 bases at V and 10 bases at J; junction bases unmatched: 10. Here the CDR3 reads CASNPTGGRWSPLHF. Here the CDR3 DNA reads TGTGCCAGTAACCCGACAGGGGGCCGGTGGTCACCCCTCCACTTT.

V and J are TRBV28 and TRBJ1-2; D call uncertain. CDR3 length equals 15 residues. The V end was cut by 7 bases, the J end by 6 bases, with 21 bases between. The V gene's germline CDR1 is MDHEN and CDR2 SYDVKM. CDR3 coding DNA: TGTGCCAGCATTCGACCCGCTGGCGGAACCAATGGCTACACCTTC. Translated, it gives CASIRPAGGTNGYTF.

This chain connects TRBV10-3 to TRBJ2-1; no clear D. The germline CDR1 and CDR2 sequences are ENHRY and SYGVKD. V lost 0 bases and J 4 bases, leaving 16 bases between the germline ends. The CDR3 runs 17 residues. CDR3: CAISESMFRSSYNEQFF. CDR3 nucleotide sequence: TGTGCCATCAGTGAGTCGATGTTCAGGAGTTCGTACAATGAGCAGTTCTTC.

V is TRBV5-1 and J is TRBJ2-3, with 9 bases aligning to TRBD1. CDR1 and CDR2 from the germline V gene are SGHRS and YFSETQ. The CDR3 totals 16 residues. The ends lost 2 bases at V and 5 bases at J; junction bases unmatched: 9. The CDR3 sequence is CASSFTGGRAGDTQYF. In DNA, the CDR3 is TGCGCCAGCAGCTTTACAGGGGGCCGAGCTGGAGATACGCAGTATTTT.

The DNA of the CDR3 is TGTGCCAGCAGCTTGTTGGGGGTAAGGACAGATACGCAGTATTTT. This translates into CASSLLGVRTDTQYF. This rearrangement joins TRBV5-6 to TRBJ2-3, with D perhaps given as TRBD1 or TRBD2 (5 bases each). The V and J ends lost 1 base and 3 bases respectively, with 12 bases between them. The germline V gene encodes CDR1 SGHDT and CDR2 YYEEEE. The CDR3 is 15 amino acids.

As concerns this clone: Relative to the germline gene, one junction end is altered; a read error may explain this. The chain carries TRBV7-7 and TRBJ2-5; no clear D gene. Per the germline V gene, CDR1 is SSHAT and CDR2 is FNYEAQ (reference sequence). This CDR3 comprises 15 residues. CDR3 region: CASSRIPSSQETQYF. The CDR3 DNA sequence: TGTGCTAGCAGCCGGATTCCCTCGTCACAAGAGACCCAGTACTTC. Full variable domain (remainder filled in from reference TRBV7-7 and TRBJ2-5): GAGVSQSPRYKVTKRGQDVTLRCDPISSHATLYWYQQALGQGPEFLTYFNYEAQPDKSGLPSDRFSAERPEGSISTLTIQRTEQRDSAMYRCASSRIPSSQETQYFGPGTRLLVL.

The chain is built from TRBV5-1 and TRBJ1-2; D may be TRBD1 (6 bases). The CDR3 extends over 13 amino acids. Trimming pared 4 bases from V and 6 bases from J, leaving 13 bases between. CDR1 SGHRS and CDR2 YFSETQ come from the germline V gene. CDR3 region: CASSVGTSDGYTF. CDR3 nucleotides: TGCGCCAGCAGCGTCGGGACAAGTGATGGCTACACCTTC.

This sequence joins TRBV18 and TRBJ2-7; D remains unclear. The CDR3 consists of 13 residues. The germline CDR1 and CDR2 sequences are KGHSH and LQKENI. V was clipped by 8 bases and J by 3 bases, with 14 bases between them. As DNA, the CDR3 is TGTGCCAGCCGGATACCGGGCCACTACGAGCAGTACTTC. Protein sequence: CASRIPGHYEQYF.

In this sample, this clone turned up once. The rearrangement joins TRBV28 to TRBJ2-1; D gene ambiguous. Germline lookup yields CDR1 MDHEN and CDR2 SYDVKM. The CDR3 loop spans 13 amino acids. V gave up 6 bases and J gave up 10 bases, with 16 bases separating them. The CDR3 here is CASSPGHQREQFF. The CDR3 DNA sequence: TGTGCCAGCAGCCCAGGCCACCAACGGGAGCAGTTCTTC.

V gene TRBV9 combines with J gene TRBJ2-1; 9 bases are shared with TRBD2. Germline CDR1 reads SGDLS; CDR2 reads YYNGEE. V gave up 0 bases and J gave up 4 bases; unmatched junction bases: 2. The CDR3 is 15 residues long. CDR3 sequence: CASSVVSGGYNEQFF. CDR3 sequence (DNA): TGTGCCAGCAGCGTAGTCAGCGGGGGGTACAATGAGCAGTTCTTC.

This CDR3 is CASSKEVGSHMNTEAFF. CDR3 in DNA: TGTGCCAGCAGCAAAGAGGTGGGATCGCACATGAACACTGAAGCTTTCTTT. The V gene is TRBV21-1, the J gene TRBJ1-1. TRBV21-1 is shown as a pseudogene. The CDR3 spans 17 residues.

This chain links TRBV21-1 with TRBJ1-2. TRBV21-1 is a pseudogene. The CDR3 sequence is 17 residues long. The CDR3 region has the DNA TGTGCCAGCAGCTCCGATGGGGGGGGGCACCGGAACTATGGCTACACCTTC. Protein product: CASSSDGGGHRNYGYTF.

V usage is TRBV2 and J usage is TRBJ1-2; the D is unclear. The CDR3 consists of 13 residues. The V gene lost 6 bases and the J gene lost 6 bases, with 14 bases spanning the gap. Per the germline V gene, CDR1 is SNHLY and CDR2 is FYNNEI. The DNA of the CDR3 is TGTGCCAGCAGGAGCTCGGTAGTGGATGGCTACACCTTC. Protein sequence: CASRSSVVDGYTF.

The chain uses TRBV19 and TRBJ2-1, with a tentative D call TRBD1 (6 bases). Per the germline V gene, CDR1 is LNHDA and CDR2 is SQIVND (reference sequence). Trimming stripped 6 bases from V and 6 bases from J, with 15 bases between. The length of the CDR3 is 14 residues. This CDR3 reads CASSTRPRGNEQFF. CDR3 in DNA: TGTGCCAGTAGCACGCGTCCCAGGGGCAATGAGCAGTTCTTC.

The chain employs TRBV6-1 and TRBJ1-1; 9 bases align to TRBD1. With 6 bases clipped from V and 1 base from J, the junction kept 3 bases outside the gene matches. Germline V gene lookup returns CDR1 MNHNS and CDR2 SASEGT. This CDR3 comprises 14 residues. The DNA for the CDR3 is TGTGCCAGCAGGGGGACAGGGCAGAACACTGAAGCTTTCTTT. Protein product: CASRGTGQNTEAFF.

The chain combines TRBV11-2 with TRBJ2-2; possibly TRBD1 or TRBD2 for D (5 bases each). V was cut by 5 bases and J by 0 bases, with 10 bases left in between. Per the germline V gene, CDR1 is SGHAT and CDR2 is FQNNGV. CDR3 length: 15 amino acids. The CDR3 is CASSLGTANTGELFF. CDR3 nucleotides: TGTGCCAGCAGCCTTGGGACGGCGAACACCGGGGAGCTGTTTTTT.